This T cell receptor (beta chain) was retrieved from a study of tumor and adjacent non-tumor tissue in lung cancer. Study summary: The patients, 10 to 11 men and five or six women, were about 31 to 76 with stage I to III disease. Points from the study as a whole: Tumor tissue had significantly higher TCR diversity than normal lung.

RNA was extracted from bulk tissue without any cell sorting. The normal lung tissue was taken more than 3 cm from the tumor edge. Chemotherapy-naive patients with new lung cancer underwent thoracic surgery in China, August–November 2014. CDR1 and CDR2 from the germline V gene are MNHEY and SVGAGI. This CDR3 comprises 13 residues. TCRbeta libraries were built with three rounds of nested PCR, modified from ARM-PCR. TCRdb analysed the multiplex PCR reads with MiXCR anew, one entry per CDR3 protein. The table has more than 75,000 distinct CDR3 sequences, 75% to 85% seen once. As concerns this clonotype: What it binds is unknown. The CDR3 does not end in the conserved phenylalanine or tryptophan, so this is likely a read error.

This sequence was found in a man in his fifties or sixties with small cell lung cancer. The J gene is TRBJ1-1, the V gene TRBV6-5, with TRBD1 as a possible D gene (6 bases). The sample taken for sequencing was distant non-tumor lung tissue. The CDR3 coding sequence is TGTGTCAGCAGCCCAGACAGGCGCACTGAAGCTTTCTAT. This translates into CVSSPDRRTEAFY.